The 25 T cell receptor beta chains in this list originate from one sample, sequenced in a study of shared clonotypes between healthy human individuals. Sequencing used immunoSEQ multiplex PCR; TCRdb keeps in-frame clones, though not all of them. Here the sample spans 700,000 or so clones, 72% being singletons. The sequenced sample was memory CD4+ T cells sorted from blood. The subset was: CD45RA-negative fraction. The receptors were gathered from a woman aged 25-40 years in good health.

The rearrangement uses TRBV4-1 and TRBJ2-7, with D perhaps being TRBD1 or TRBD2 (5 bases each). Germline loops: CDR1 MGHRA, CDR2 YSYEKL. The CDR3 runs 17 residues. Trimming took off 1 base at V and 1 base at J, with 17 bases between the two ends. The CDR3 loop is CASSQGTEGWRSYEQYF. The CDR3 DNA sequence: TGCGCCAGCAGCCAAGGAACCGAGGGGTGGAGATCCTACGAGCAGTACTTC.

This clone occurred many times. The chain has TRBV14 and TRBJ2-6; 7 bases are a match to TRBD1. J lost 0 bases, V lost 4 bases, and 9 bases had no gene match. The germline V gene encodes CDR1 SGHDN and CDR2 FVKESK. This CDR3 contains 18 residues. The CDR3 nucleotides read TGTGCCAGCAGCCCAAGTACAGGGGCGTCCTCTGGGGCCAACGTCCTGACTTTC. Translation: CASSPSTGASSGANVLTF.

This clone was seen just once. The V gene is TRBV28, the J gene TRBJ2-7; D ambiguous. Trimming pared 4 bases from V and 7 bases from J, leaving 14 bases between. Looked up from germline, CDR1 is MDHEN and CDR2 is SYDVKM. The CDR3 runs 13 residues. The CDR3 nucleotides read TGTGCCAGCAGTTCACCCTCCTCTTGGGAGCAGTACTTC. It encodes CASSSPSSWEQYF.

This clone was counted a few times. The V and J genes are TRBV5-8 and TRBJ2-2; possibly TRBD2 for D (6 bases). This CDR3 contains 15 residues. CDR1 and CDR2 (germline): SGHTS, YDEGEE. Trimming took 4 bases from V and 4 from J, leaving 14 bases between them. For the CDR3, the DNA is TGTGCCAGCAGCCGACTAGGCGGTGTCACCGGGGAGCTGTTTTTT. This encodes CASSRLGGVTGELFF.

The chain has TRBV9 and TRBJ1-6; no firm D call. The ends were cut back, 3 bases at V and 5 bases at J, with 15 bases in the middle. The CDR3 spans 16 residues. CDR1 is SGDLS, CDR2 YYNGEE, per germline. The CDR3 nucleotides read TGTGCCAGCAGCGCTAATCGGACCTCACATAATTCACCCCTCCACTTT. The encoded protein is CASSANRTSHNSPLHF.

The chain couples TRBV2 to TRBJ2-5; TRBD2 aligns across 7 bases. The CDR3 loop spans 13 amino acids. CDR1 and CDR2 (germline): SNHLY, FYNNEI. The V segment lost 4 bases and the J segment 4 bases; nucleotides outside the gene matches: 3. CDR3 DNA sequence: TGTGCCAGCAGTGTCAGGGAGGGAGAGACCCAGTACTTC. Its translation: CASSVREGETQYF.

The chain's CDR3 is CASSLIGGTTEAFF. The CDR3 DNA follows: TGTGCCAGCAGCTTGATCGGGGGGACCACTGAAGCTTTCTTT. The V gene is TRBV5-5, the J gene TRBJ1-1, with D perhaps matching TRBD1 (5 bases). V was clipped by 1 base and J by 4 bases, with 11 bases between them. This CDR3 contains 14 residues. CDR1 and CDR2 from the germline V gene are SGHKS and YYEKEE (reference sequence).

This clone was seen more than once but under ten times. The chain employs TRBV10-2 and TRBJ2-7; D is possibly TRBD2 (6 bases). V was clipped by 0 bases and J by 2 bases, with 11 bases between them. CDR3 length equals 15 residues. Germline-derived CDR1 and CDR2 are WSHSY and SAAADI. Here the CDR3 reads CASSESGGRTYEQYF. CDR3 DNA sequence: TGCGCCAGCAGTGAGTCTGGAGGGAGGACCTACGAGCAGTACTTC.

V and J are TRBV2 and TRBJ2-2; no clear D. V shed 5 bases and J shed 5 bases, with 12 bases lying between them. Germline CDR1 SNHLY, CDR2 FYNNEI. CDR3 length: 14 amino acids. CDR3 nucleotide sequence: TGTGCCAGCAGTATCGGAAGTTATACCGGGGAGCTGTTTTTT. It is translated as CASSIGSYTGELFF.

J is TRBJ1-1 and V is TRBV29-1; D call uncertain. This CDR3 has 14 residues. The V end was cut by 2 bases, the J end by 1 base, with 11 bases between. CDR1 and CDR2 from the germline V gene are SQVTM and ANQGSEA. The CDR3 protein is CSVEIGRGNTEAFF. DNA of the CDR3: TGCAGCGTTGAAATAGGGCGCGGGAACACTGAAGCTTTCTTT.

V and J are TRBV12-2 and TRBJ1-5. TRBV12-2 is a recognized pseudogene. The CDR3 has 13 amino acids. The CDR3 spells CASRLWGNQPQHF. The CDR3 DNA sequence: TGTGCAAGTCGCTTGTGGGGCAATCAGCCCCAGCATTTT.

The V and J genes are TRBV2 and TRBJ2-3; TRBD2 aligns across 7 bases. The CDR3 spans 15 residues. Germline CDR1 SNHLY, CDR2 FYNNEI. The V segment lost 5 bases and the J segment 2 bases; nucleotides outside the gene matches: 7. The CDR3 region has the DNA TGTGCCAGCAGTCTACTAGCGAGCTACACAGATACGCAGTATTTT. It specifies CASSLLASYTDTQYF.

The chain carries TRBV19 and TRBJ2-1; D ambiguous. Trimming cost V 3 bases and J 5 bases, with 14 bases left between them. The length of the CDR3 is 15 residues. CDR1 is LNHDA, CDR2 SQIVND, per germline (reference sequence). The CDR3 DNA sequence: TGTGCCAGTAGTATCGGAATTGGCGACCACAATGAGCAGTTCTTC. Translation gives CASSIGIGDHNEQFF.

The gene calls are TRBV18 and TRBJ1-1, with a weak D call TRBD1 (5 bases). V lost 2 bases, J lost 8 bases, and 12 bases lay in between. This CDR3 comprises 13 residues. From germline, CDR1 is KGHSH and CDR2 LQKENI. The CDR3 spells CASSPRAQAEAFF. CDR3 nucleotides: TGTGCCAGCTCACCAAGGGCACAGGCAGAAGCTTTCTTT.

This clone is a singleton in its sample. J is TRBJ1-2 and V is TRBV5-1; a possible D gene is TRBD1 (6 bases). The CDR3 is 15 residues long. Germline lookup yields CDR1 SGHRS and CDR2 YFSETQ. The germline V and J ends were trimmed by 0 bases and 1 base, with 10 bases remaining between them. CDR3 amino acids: CASSLADSNNYGYTF. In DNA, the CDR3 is TGCGCCAGCAGCTTGGCGGACAGCAATAACTATGGCTACACCTTC.

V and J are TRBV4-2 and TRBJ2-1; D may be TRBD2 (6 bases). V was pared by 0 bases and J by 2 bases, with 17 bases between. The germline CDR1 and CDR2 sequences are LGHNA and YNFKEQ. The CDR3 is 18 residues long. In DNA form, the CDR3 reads TGTGCCAGCAGCCAAGACCCCAATAGCGGAACAACCTACAATGAGCAGTTCTTC. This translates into CASSQDPNSGTTYNEQFF.

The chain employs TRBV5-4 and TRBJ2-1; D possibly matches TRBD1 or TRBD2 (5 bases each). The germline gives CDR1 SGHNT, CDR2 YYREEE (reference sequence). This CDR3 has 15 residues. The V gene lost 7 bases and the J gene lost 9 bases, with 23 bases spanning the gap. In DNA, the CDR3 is TGTGCCAGCGGCCCAGATGGGCCATCAGGGAGTGAGCAGTTCTTC. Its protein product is CASGPDGPSGSEQFF.

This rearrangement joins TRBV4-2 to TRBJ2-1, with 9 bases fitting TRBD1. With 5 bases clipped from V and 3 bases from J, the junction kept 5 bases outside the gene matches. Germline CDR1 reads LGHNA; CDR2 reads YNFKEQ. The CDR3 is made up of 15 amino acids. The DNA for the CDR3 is TGTGCCAGCAGCTCCGGGACAGGGAGCTACAATGAGCAGTTCTTC. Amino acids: CASSSGTGSYNEQFF.

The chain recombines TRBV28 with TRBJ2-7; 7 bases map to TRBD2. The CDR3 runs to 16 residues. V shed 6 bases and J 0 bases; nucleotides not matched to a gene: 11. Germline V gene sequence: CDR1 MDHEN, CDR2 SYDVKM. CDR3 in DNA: TGTGCCAGCAGAAAGACCGGGACTAAAAACTCCTACGAGCAGTACTTC. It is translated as CASRKTGTKNSYEQYF.

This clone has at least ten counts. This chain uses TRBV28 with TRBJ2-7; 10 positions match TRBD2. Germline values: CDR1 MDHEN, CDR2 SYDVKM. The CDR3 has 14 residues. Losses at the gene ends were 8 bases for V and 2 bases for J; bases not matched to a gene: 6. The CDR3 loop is CASVWTSGPYEQYF. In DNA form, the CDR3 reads TGTGCCAGCGTATGGACTAGCGGCCCCTACGAGCAGTACTTC.

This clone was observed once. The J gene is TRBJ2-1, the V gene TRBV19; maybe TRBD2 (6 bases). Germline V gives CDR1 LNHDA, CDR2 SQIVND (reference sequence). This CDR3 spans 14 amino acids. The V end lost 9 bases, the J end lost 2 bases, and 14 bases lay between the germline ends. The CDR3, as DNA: TGTGCCAGCACCCCAGCGGGTGCCTACAATGAGCAGTTCTTC. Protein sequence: CASTPAGAYNEQFF.

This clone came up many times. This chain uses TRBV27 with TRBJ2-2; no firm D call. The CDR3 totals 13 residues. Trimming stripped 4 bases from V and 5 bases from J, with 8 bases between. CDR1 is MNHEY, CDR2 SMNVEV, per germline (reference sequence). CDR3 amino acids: CASSSTETGELFF. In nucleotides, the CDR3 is TGTGCCAGCAGTTCAACGGAAACCGGGGAGCTGTTTTTT.

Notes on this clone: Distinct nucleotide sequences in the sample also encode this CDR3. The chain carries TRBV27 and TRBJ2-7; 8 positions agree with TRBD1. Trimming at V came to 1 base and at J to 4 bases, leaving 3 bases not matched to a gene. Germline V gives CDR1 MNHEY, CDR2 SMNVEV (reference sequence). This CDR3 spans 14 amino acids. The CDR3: CASSLFRTGYEQYF. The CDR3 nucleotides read TGTGCCAGCAGTTTATTCCGGACAGGGTACGAGCAGTACTTC.

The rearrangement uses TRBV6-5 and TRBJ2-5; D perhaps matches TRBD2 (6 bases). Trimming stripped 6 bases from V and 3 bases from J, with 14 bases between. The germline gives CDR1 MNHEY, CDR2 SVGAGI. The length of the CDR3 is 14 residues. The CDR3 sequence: CASRTTSYEETQYF. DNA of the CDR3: TGTGCCAGCAGGACTACTAGCTACGAAGAGACCCAGTACTTC.

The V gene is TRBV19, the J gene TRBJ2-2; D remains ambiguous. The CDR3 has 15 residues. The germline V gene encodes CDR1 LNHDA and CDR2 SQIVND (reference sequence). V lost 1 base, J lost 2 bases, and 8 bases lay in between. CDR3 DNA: TGTGCCAGTAGTATAGTGGCGCATAACACCGGGGAGCTGTTTTTT. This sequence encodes CASSIVAHNTGELFF.